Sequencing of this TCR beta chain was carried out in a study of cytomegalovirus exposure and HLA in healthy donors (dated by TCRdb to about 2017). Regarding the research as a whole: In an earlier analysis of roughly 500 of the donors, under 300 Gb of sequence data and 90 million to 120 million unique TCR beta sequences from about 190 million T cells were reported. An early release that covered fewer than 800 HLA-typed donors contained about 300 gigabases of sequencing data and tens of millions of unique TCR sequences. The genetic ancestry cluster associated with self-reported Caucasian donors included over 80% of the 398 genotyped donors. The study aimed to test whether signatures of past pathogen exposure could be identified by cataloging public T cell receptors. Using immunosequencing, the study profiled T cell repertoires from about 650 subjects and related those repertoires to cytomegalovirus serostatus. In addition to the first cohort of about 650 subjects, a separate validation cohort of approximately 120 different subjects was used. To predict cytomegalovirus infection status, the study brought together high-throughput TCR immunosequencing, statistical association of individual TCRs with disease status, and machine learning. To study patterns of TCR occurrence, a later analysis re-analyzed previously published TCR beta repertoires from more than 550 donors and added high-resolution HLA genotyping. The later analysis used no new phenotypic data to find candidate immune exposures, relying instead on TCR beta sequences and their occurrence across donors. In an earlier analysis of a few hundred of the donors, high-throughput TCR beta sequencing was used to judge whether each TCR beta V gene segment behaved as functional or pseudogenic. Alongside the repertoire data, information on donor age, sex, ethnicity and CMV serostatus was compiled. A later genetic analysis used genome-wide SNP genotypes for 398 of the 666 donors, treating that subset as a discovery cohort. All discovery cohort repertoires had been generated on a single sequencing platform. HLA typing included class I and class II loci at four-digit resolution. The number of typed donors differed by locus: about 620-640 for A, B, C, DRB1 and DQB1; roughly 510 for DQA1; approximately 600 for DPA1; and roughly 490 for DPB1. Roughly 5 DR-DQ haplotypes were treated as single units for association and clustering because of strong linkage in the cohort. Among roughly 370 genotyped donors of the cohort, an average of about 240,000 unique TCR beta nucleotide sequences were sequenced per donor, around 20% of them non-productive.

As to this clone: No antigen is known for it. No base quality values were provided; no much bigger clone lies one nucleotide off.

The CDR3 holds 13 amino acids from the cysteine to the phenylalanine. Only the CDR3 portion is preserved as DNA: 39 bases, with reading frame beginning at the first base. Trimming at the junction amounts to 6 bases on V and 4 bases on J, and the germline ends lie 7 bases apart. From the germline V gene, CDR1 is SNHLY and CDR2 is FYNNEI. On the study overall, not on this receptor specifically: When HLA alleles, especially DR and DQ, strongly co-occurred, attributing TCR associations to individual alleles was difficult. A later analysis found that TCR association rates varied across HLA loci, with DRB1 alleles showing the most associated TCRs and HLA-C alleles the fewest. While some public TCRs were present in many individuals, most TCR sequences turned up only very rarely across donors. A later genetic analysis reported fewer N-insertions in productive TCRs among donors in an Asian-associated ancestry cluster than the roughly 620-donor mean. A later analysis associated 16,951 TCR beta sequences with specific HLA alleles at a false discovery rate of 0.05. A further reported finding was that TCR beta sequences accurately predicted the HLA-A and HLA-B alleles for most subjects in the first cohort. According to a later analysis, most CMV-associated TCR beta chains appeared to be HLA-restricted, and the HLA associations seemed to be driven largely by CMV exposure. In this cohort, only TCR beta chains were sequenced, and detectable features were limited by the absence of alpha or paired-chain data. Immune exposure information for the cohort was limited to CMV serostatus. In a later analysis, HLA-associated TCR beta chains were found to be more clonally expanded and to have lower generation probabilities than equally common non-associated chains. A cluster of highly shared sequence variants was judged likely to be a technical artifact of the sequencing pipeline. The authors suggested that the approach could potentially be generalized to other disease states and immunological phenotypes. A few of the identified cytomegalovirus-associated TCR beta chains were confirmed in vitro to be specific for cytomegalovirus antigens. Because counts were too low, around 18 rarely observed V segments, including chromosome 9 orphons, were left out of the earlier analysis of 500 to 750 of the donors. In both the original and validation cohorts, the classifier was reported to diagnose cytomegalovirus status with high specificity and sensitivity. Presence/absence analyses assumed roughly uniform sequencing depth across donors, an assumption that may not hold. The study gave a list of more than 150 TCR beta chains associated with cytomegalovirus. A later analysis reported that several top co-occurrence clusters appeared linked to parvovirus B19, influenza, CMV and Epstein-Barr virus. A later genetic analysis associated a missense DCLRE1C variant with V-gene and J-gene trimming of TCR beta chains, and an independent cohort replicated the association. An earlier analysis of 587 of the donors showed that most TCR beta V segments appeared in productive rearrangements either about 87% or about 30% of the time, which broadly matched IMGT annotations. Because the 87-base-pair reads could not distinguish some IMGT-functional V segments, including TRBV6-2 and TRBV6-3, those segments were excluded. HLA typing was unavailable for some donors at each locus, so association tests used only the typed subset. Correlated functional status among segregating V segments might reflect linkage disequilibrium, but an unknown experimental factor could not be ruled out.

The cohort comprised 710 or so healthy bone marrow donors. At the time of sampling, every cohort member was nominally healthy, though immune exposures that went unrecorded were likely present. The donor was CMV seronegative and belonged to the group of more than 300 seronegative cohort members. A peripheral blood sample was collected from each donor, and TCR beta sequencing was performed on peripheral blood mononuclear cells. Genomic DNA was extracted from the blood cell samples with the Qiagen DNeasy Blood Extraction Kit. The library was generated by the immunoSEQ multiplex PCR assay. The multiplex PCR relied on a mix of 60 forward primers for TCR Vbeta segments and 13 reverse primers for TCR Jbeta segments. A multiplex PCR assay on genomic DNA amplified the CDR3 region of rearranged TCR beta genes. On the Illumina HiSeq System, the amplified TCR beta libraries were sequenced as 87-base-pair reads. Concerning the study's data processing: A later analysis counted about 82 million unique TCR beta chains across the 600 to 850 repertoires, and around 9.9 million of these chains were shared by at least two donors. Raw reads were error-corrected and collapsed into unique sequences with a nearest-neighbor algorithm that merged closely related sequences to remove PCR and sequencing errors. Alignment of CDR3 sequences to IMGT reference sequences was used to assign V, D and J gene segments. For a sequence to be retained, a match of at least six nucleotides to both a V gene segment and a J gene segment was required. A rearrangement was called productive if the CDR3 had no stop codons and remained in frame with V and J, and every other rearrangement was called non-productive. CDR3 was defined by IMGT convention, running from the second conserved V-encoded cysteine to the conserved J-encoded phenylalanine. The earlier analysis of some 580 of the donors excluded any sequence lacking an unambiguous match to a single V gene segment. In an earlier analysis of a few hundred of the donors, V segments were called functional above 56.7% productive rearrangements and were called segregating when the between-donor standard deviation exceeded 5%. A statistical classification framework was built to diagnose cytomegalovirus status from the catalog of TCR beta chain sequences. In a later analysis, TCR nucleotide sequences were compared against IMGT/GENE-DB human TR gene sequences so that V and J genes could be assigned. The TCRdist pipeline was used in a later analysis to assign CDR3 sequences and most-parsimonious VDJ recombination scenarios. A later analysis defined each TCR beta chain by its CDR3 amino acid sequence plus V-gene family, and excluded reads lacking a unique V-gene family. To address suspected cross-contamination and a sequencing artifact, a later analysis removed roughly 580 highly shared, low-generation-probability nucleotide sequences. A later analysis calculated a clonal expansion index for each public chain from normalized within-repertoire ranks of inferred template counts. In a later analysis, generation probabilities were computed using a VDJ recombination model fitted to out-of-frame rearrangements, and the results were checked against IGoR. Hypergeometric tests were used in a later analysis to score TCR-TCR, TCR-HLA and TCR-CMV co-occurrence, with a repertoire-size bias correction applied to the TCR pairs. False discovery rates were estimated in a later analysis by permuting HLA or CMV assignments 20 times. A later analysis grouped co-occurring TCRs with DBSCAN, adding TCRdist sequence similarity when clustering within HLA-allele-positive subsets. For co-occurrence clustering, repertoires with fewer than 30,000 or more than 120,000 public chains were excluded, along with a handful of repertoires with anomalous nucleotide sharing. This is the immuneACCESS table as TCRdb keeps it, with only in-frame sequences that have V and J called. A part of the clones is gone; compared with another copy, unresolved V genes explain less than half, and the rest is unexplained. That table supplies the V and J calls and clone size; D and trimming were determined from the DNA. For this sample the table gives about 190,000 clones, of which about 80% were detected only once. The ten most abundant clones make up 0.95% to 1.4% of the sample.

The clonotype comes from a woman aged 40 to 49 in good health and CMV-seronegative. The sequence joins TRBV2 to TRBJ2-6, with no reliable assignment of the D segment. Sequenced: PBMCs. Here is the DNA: TGTGCCAGCAGGACTGAAGGGGCCAACGTCCTGACTTTC. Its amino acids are CASRTEGANVLTF.